This T cell receptor beta chain was observed in a study of T cells after yellow fever vaccination. Study in general: SMART-Seq v4 Ultra Low Input handled preparation of low-cell-number fractions.

This clonotype was seen many times. Antigen unknown. Template switching with 5'RACE generated the TCR cDNA and added a universal primer site and UMIs. One entry per CDR3 protein results from TCRdb running MiXCR on the 5' RACE reads. The sample holds over 110,000 distinct CDR3 sequences, roughly 8.2% seen once. Germline V gene sequence: CDR1 SGHTA, CDR2 FQGNSA. Trimming cost V 5 bases and J 9 bases; bases outside gene matches: 11. The CDR3 contains 15 residues. Study-wide points: A limited proportion of clonotypes was detected within both the CD4 and CD8 compartments. When the response was secondary, it was weaker but reached its peak faster, day 5 versus 15.

The V gene is TRBV7-2, the J gene TRBJ2-1; 9 bases align to TRBD1. Specimen: CD4+ T cells sorted from PBMCs, collected 5 days after the yellow fever booster vaccination. This clonotype was sampled from a man aged 30 to 45 who received the YFV17D yellow fever vaccine. CDR3 region: CASSQSGTGFFEQFF. Written as DNA, the CDR3 is TGTGCCAGCAGCCAAAGCGGGACAGGGTTTTTTGAGCAGTTCTTC.